A single T cell receptor (beta chain) is shown here with its context. Original processing notes: The authors estimated nucleated cell counts from reference gene primer amplification. The data were produced by immunoSEQ multiplex PCR, yet TCRdb's version contains in-frame clones alone and is incomplete. V and J calls and clone size are as listed in that table; D and trimming were resolved from the DNA. Among 200,000 to 250,000 clones listed, more than 80% were seen once. The entry originates in a study of blood T cell repertoires in COVID-19. The sample taken for sequencing was peripheral blood. The sequence derives from a man aged 25 to 40 who had recovered from COVID-19.

This CDR3 is CASSHPQGFAEAFF. CDR3 nucleotides: TGCGCCAGCAGCCACCCACAGGGTTTCGCTGAAGCTTTCTTT. The rearrangement joins TRBV4-1 to TRBJ1-1, with D perhaps TRBD1 (6 bases). Trimming took off 3 bases at V and 6 bases at J, with 14 bases between the two ends. CDR1 and CDR2 (germline): MGHRA, YSYEKL. The CDR3 runs 14 residues.